What follows is one T cell receptor (beta chain) and its context. Next came a second PCR, run for about 7 to 12 cycles, which used a sample-barcoded 5' primer along with a J-beta primer mix. TCRdb re-called the 5' RACE reads through MiXCR, storing one row per CDR3 protein. The data show around 1.5 million distinct CDR3 sequences, with approximately 59% seen just once and 5.5% to 8% held by the top ten. The length of the CDR3 is 13 residues. Trimming pared 5 bases from V and 4 bases from J, leaving 11 bases between. Per the germline V gene, CDR1 is SGHVS and CDR2 is FQNEAQ. This sample stems from a study of blood T cells in healthy people across ages.

The origin of this receptor is a man younger than 35 in good health. V and J are TRBV7-8 and TRBJ1-2, with a weak D call TRBD1 (6 bases). The sequenced material came from blood. CDR3 sequence (DNA): TGTGCCAGCAGCGGGGGGCGCCCCTATGGCTACACCTTC. This codes for CASSGGRPYGYTF. The full variable domain, in which reference TRBV7-8 and TRBJ1-2 provide the parts outside the CDR3, is GAGVSQSPRYKVAKRGQDVALRCDPISGHVSLFWYQQALGQGPEFLTYFQNEAQLDKSGLPSDRFFAERPEGSVSTLKIQRTQQEDSAVYLCASSGGRPYGYTFGSGTRLTVV.